Given below is one TCR beta chain in context. Its cognate antigen is unknown. This sample is drawn from a study of cytomegalovirus exposure and HLA in healthy donors. Study-wide background: Unique TCRs numbering some 77 million, obtained from HLA-typed donors, made up an early data release. Study-level findings and limits: In vitro testing confirmed a few CMV-associated chains as specific for CMV antigens. Presence/absence analysis assumed near-uniform sequencing depth across donors. Some V segments (TRBV6-2 and TRBV6-3 among them) were excluded as indistinguishable.

A multiplex PCR was run with 60 Vbeta primers and 13 Jbeta primers. Assay: immunoSEQ multiplex PCR; the TCRdb copy retains only in-frame clones and omits some. The sample comprises some 130,000 clones, 65% to 90% of which are singletons, and over 9% rests with the top ten. The junction had 3 bases not matched to a gene; V was cut back by 5 bases and J by 3 bases. CDR3 size: 14 residues. Looked up from germline, CDR1 is MNHEY and CDR2 is SMNVEV (reference sequence). This sequence joins TRBV27 and TRBJ2-7; 11 bases fit TRBD2. The sequence came from a male donor in good health and CMV-seropositive. Source material: PBMCs. CDR3: CASSQGLAVYEQYF. DNA of the CDR3: TGTGCCAGCAGTCAGGGACTAGCGGTCTACGAGCAGTACTTC.